The rows below give T cell receptor beta chains drawn from one sample of a study of blood T cell repertoires in COVID-19. Sequencing was performed with immunoSEQ multiplex PCR; in TCRdb, only in-frame clones are kept and a portion is missing. The sample shows about 63,000 clones, 81% of them seen only once. The specimen was peripheral blood. Source of these receptors: a man between 60 and 75 years old with COVID-19, enrolled during active disease. The CDR3 runs from the conserved cysteine through the conserved F or W. D genes are given only for firm matches. Expanded clones get a size class; other rows say once, few or many, or leave the size out.

abundance	v_gene	d_gene	j_gene	CDR3nt	CDR3aa
.	TRBV9	.	TRBJ1-2	TGTGCCAGCAGCGTAGAAGGGAGGGGACGAAGCTATGGCTACACCTTC	CASSVEGRGRSYGYTF
.	TRBV24-1	TRBD1	TRBJ2-3	TGTGCCACCAACCCCCGGGGACAGGGCTCCACAGATACGCAGTATTTT	CATNPRGQGSTDTQYF
once	TRBV5-1	TRBD2	TRBJ2-3	TGCGCCAGCAGCGTAGGACTAGCGTCAGCCCCAGATACGCAGTATTTT	CASSVGLASAPDTQYF
.	TRBV3-1/TRBV3-2	.	TRBJ2-7	TGTGCCAGCAGCCAATCCCTGTACTACGAGCAGTACTTC	CASSQSLYYEQYF
.	TRBV12-3/TRBV12-4	TRBD2	TRBJ2-7	TGTGCCAGCAGTTCTGGACTAGCGCAGTACTTC	CASSSGLAQYF
.	TRBV5-6	.	TRBJ2-6	TGTGCCAGCGCGTCAGGGGCCAACGTCCTGACTTTC	CASASGANVLTF
.	TRBV3-1/TRBV3-2	TRBD2	TRBJ2-1	TGTGCCAGCAGTCAAGCGGGGGGGCCCTACAATGAGCAGTTCTTC	CASSQAGGPYNEQFF
.	TRBV5-8	.	TRBJ2-1	TGTGCCAGCAGCTTCTTCAGTGAGCAGTTCTTC	CASSFFSEQFF
.	TRBV3-1/TRBV3-2	.	TRBJ1-4	TGTGCCAGCAGCCAAGGCTTCACAGGGATAGGTGAAAAACTGTTTTTT	CASSQGFTGIGEKLFF
few	TRBV15	.	TRBJ1-6	TGTGCCACCAGCAGAGGCCCAGGGCGAAATAATTCACCCCTCCACTTT	CATSRGPGRNNSPLHF
.	TRBV7-2	TRBD1	TRBJ2-1	TGTGCCAGCAGCTTAAGGGGACAGGGGTGGGGTGAGCAGTTCTTC	CASSLRGQGWGEQFF
.	TRBV4-3	.	TRBJ2-3	TGCGCCAGCAGCCAAGATCGTGGACGGGGAGATACGCAGTATTTT	CASSQDRGRGDTQYF
.	TRBV27	.	TRBJ1-6	TGTGCCAGCAGTTTGGTTAGGGGCTCACCCCTCCACTTT	CASSLVRGSPLHF
.	TRBV6-2/TRBV6-3	TRBD2	TRBJ2-5	TGTGCCAGCAGTTACGGTCTACGGGGGAGGGGAGAGACCCAGTACTTC	CASSYGLRGRGETQYF
once	TRBV5-1	TRBD1	TRBJ1-1	TGCGCCAGCAGCTTGGCAGGGGGCGCTTGGGAAACTGAAGCTTTCTTT	CASSLAGGAWETEAFF
.	TRBV2	TRBD1	TRBJ1-1	TGTGCCAGCCGGGACAGGGAAGGATACACTGAAGCTTTCTTT	CASRDREGYTEAFF
.	TRBV14	.	TRBJ2-7	TGTGCCAGCAGCCAAGATCGGGGATCCTGGTACGAGCAGTACTTC	CASSQDRGSWYEQYF
.	TRBV2	.	TRBJ1-5	TGTGCCAGCAATCGCAGGGGAGCGGAGCAGCCCCAGCATTTT	CASNRRGAEQPQHF
.	TRBV7-3	TRBD2	TRBJ2-7	TGTGCCGGAAGGGACAGCATCCCGGGACTAGCGAGGGAGCAGTACTTC	CAGRDSIPGLAREQYF
.	TRBV12-5	.	TRBJ1-1	TGTGCTAGTGGTTCCTCCTCGCCGGTCGGCACTGAAGCTTTCTTT	CASGSSSPVGTEAFF
.	TRBV27	.	TRBJ2-7	TGTGCCAGCAGGAAGGGGGGGACCTCCTACGAGCAGTACTTC	CASRKGGTSYEQYF
.	TRBV4-1	.	TRBJ2-7	TGCGCCAGCAGCCAAGTCTGGGACTCTTCCTACGAGCAGTACTTC	CASSQVWDSSYEQYF
.	TRBV7-2	.	TRBJ1-3	TGTGCCAGCACCGTAGATGGAAACACCATATATTTT	CASTVDGNTIYF